The present TCR beta chain was sequenced within a study of response to subunit inactivated influenza vaccine. The table lists this clonotype with a few counts. The antigen is undetermined. General study points: Few new T cells, the authors suggested, are recruited by each seasonal influenza vaccination.

CDR3 size: 14 residues. V was clipped by 3 bases and J by 6 bases; unmatched bases: 6. The germline V gene encodes CDR1 SGHAT and CDR2 FQNNGV. From the RT-PCR reads, TCRdb called clonotypes with MiXCR, one entry per CDR3 protein. The sample has hundreds of thousands of distinct CDR3 sequences, around 15% seen once. The sample in question was PBMCs from blood, obtained 14 days before vaccination. The sequence was collected from a man aged 45-60 years who received an inactivated influenza vaccine. The J gene is TRBJ2-3, the V gene TRBV11-2; 7 nucleotides agree with TRBD2. This CDR3 reads CASSLGGGRDTQYF. CDR3 DNA sequence: TGTGCCAGCAGCTTGGGGGGGGGAAGGGATACGCAGTATTTT. Filled out from reference TRBV11-2 and TRBJ2-3, the complete variable domain reads EAGVAQSPRYKIIEKRQSVAFWCNPISGHATLYWYQQILGQGPKLLIQFQNNGVVDDSQLPKDRFSAERLKGVDSTLKIQPAKLEDSAVYLCASSLGGGRDTQYFGPGTRLTVL.